By frequency, the clone carrying this T cell receptor (beta chain) registers medium-sized. Its antigen is undetermined. Confirmation of patient neurodegeneration relied on biomarkers such as neurofilament, amyloid-beta and tau. The sample is drawn from a study of CD8 T cells in cerebrospinal fluid in Alzheimer's disease. CSF cells were profiled by 10X single-cell V(D)J and 5' expression. From the 10x single-cell sequencing reads, TCRdb lists one entry per CDR3 protein and no DNA. The sample includes some 1,400 distinct CDR3 sequences. Points from the study as a whole: In mild cognitive impairment or Alzheimer's disease, the biggest CSF clone made up more TCRs than in controls.

The sample was cerebrospinal fluid. The origin of this receptor is a human donor with mild cognitive impairment.

CDR3 amino acids: CASARPGGETQYF. The rearrangement joins TRBV5-1 to TRBJ2-5; with no DNA, the TCRdb D assignment of TRBD2 cannot be verified. CDR3 length: 13 residues. CDR1 SGHRS and CDR2 YFSETQ come from the germline V gene.